The source of this T cell receptor beta chain is a study of blood T cells in healthy people across ages. With a J-beta primer mix and a sample-barcoded 5' primer, a second PCR ran roughly 6 to 12 cycles. TCRdb itself ran the 5' RACE reads through MiXCR, one entry per CDR3 protein. The sample carries 800,000 to 1,300,000 distinct CDR3 sequences, 25% recorded once. The germline gives CDR1 MGHRA, CDR2 YSYEKL. The CDR3 covers 15 residues. The germline V and J ends were trimmed by 2 bases and 8 bases, with 18 bases remaining between them. This clonotype was seen only a few times. The same specimen was also included in a second study, on T cells of mothers and their children.

The chain carries TRBV4-1 and TRBJ1-2; D unclear. Sequenced input: blood. The clonotype was recovered from a girl aged 2-10 years in good health. The CDR3 DNA is TGCGCCAGCAGCCAATCCCAGGACTCGTATAGGGGCTACACCTTC. Protein product: CASSQSQDSYRGYTF.